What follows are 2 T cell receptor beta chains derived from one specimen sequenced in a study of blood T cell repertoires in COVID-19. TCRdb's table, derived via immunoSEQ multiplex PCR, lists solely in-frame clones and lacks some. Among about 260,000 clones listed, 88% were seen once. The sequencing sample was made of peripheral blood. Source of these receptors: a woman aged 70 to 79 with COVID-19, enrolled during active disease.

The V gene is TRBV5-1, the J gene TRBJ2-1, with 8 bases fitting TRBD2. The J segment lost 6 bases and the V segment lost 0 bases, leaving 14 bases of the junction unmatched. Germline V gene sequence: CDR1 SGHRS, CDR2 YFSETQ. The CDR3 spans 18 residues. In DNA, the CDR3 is TGCGCCAGCAGCTTGGCCCCTTTCGCGGGAGGTTTCTTCAATGAGCAGTTCTTC. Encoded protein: CASSLAPFAGGFFNEQFF.

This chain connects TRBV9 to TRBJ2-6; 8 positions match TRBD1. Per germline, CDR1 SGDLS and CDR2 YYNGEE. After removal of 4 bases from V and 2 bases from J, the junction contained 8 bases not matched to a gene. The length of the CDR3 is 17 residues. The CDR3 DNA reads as TGTGCCAGCAGCCAGGGGGCGGCCCGCACTGGGGCCAACGTCCTGACTTTC. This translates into CASSQGAARTGANVLTF.